Listed below are T cell receptor beta chains from one sample, sequenced in a study of graft-versus-host responses after intestinal transplantation. The data were produced by immunoSEQ multiplex PCR, yet TCRdb's version contains in-frame clones alone and is incomplete. The sample carries about 130,000 clones, 80% to 95% recorded once. These receptors lack a known antigen. Material: unstimulated CD4+ T cells sorted from spleen or lymph node cells, obtained before intestinal transplant. These receptors originate from a human donor who received an intestinal transplant. The CDR3 runs from the conserved cysteine through the conserved F or W. A D gene is named only where the DNA matches it firmly. Rows may omit the clone size; those that give it use once, few, many or a size class.

>TRBJ1-3|TRBV9|-|-
TGTGCCAGCAGCGTAGAGGCGGGAAACACCATATATTTT
CASSVEAGNTIYF
>TRBJ2-7|TRBV11-2|-|TRBD1
TGTGCCAGCAGCTTAGATAGGTGGGACAGCACAAAGCAGTACTTC
CASSLDRWDSTKQYF
>TRBJ1-5|TRBV6-1|-|-
TGTGCCATTAGACAGTCCAATCAGCCCCAGCATTTT
CAIRQSNQPQHF
>TRBJ2-2|TRBV4-3|-|-
TGCGCCAGCAGCCAAGCAACGGCCGTGGGGACCGGGGAGCTGTTTTTT
CASSQATAVGTGELFF
>TRBJ2-1|TRBV6-1|-|-
TGTGCCAGCAGTGAACCGCCCGCTAACAATGAGCAGTTCTTC
CASSEPPANNEQFF
>TRBJ2-1|TRBV9|once|-
TGTGCCAGCAGCGCCGGGGCCTACAATGAGCAGTTCTTC
CASSAGAYNEQFF
>TRBJ2-5|TRBV19|once|-
TGTGCCAGTAGCCGGGACGGGAACCAAGAGACCCAGTACTTC
CASSRDGNQETQYF
>TRBJ2-2|TRBV7-8|-|TRBD2
TGTGCCAGCAGCTCCCCGTCCGGGAGGGCCAACACCGGGGAGCTGTTTTTT
CASSSPSGRANTGELFF
>TRBJ1-1|TRBV4-2|-|-
TGTGCCAGCAGCCAAGAGCCAAGTGGATTCCTCACGGACACTGAAGCTTTCTTT
CASSQEPSGFLTDTEAFF
>TRBJ1-1|TRBV9|-|-
TGTGCCAGCAGCTTCAGACAGGAGAACACTGAAGCTTTCTTT
CASSFRQENTEAFF
>TRBJ2-5|TRBV18|-|TRBD2
TGTGCCAGCTCACCACCGACTAGCCGGGAGACCCAGTACTTC
CASSPPTSRETQYF
>TRBJ2-7|TRBV7-2|-|TRBD2
TGTGCCAGCAGCCTGCCGGGACTAGCGGGAGTTGAGCAGTACTTC
CASSLPGLAGVEQYF
>TRBJ2-2|TRBV5-4|-|TRBD2
TGTGCCAGCAGCTTAAGCGGGAGGGCCGACACCGGGGAGCTGTTTTTT
CASSLSGRADTGELFF
>TRBJ2-3|TRBV21-1|-|-
TGTGCCAGCAGCAAGAGTCGAGTCCGACTCTTCACAGATACGCAGTATTTT
CASSKSRVRLFTDTQYF
>TRBJ1-1|TRBV7-2|-|TRBD1
TGTGCCAGCAGCCCCGGGACAGCGAACACTGAAGCTTTCTTT
CASSPGTANTEAFF
>TRBJ2-2|TRBV11-2|-|-
TGTGCCAGCAGCTTAACGATGACCGGGGAGCTGTTTTTT
CASSLTMTGELFF
>TRBJ2-5|TRBV5-1|-|TRBD1
TGCGCCAGCAGCTCCTCGGGACAGGGGGAGACCCAGTACTTC
CASSSSGQGETQYF
>TRBJ1-6|TRBV30|-|TRBD1
TGTGCCTGGTCTGACGGATGGGGACAGGGTTCCTATAATTCACCCCTCCACTTT
CAWSDGWGQGSYNSPLHF
>TRBJ2-3|TRBV5-1|-|TRBD2
TGCGCCAGCAGCCAGACTAGCGGGAGAACAGATACGCAGTATTTT
CASSQTSGRTDTQYF
>TRBJ1-1|TRBV7-2|-|TRBD1
TGTGCCAGCAGCTTATTCCAGGGGGCTATGGGCACTGAAGCTTTCTTT
CASSLFQGAMGTEAFF
>TRBJ2-7|TRBV4-2|-|TRBD1
TGTGCCAGCAGCCAGGCCGGGACAGGGGTCTCCTACGAGCAGTACTTC
CASSQAGTGVSYEQYF
>TRBJ1-5|TRBV28|-|-
TGTGCCAGCCTCGATGGGGGAAAGATGAATCAGCCCCAGCATTTT
CASLDGGKMNQPQHF
>TRBJ2-1|TRBV6-5|-|-
TGTGCCAGCAGTTCAATAACACGCAATGAGCAGTTCTTC
CASSSITRNEQFF
>TRBJ1-5|TRBV28|-|-
TGTGCCAGCAGTCCCTGGTGGCCTCAGCCCCAGCATTTT
CASSPWWPQPQHF
>TRBJ2-3|TRBV7-2|-|-
TGTGCCAGCAGCAGGGCCCCCACAGATACGCAGTATTTT
CASSRAPTDTQYF
>TRBJ2-2|TRBV5-1|-|-
TGCGCCAGCAGCCGAATAGGGGGGGAGCTGTTTTTT
CASSRIGGELFF
>TRBJ1-6|TRBV2|once|-
TGTGCCAGCAGCGAAACTGACAGGAATAATTCACCCCTCCACTTT
CASSETDRNNSPLHF
>TRBJ2-7|TRBV19|-|-
TGTGCCAGTAGTGTTTACAGGGCATACTCCTACGAGCAGTACTTC
CASSVYRAYSYEQYF
>TRBJ1-2|TRBV5-6|once|-
TGTGCCAGCAGCCTCGACAGCTATGGCTACACCTTC
CASSLDSYGYTF
>TRBJ2-7|TRBV27|-|TRBD1
TGTGCCAGCAGTTTAATTCAGGGGGCAAGGGCCTACGAGCAGTACTTC
CASSLIQGARAYEQYF
>TRBJ2-7|TRBV6-5|few|TRBD2
TGTGCCAGCAGTCCAGCGTTAGCGGGAGGGGCCGAGCAGTACTTC
CASSPALAGGAEQYF
>TRBJ2-2|TRBV11-2|-|TRBD1
TGTGCCAGCAGTTTGACAGGGGTAGGCACCGGGGAGCTGTTTTTT
CASSLTGVGTGELFF
>TRBJ2-7|TRBV6-1|-|TRBD1
TGTGCCAGCAGCCGGGACAGGGCAGGTGAGCAGTACTTC
CASSRDRAGEQYF
>TRBJ2-3|TRBV25-1|-|-
TGTGCCAGCAGGCCTCATAGTAGCACAGATACGCAGTATTTT
CASRPHSSTDTQYF
>TRBJ2-7|TRBV28|-|TRBD2
TGTGCCAGCGTCTCCCCTAGCGGGGGTTCCTACGAGCAGTACTTC
CASVSPSGGSYEQYF
>TRBJ2-2|TRBV4-2|-|-
TGTGCCAGCAGCCAAGACCCGGACGCGTTTCCCGGGGAGCTGTTTTTT
CASSQDPDAFPGELFF
>TRBJ2-2|TRBV19|-|-
TGTGCCAGTAGAATTGGCGGTTACACCGGGGAGCTGTTTTTT
CASRIGGYTGELFF
>TRBJ2-1|TRBV11-2|once|-
TGTGCCAGCAGCTTAGATCAAAGGGACCAGTTCTTC
CASSLDQRDQFF
>TRBJ2-7|TRBV20-1|few|-
TGCAGTGCTAAATCGGTCTACGAGCAGTACTTC
CSAKSVYEQYF
>TRBJ1-5|TRBV7-2|-|-
TGTGCCAGCAGCTTATGGGGCATCAATCAGCCCCAGCATTTT
CASSLWGINQPQHF
>TRBJ2-1|TRBV2|-|-
TGTGCCAGCAGTGAAGTGGGTCAGACGATATACAATGAGCAGTTCTTC
CASSEVGQTIYNEQFF
>TRBJ1-6|TRBV5-4|-|-
TGTGCCAGCAGCTTGGTCGGCCGGGGACTTGCCAATTCGCCCCTCCACTTT
CASSLVGRGLANSPLHF
>TRBJ1-4|TRBV19|-|-
TGTGCCAGTAGTATATCTCAAACAAATGAAAAACTGTTTTTT
CASSISQTNEKLFF
>TRBJ1-1|TRBV27|once|TRBD1
TGTGCCAGCAGTCCACTACAGGGGGCGAGGCCTGAAGCTTTCTTT
CASSPLQGARPEAFF
>TRBJ1-1|TRBV14|few|-
TGTGCCAGCAGCCACAGGACAGAGATAAACACTGAAGCTTTCTTT
CASSHRTEINTEAFF
>TRBJ1-5|TRBV5-6|-|-
TGTGCCAGCAGCAAAAGGTATAGCAATCAGCCCCAGCATTTT
CASSKRYSNQPQHF
>TRBJ2-5|TRBV10-2|-|TRBD2
TGCGCCAGCAGCGTCAAAAATAACAAAGGTCGGGAGGCCCAGTACTTC
CASSVKNNKGREAQYF
>TRBJ2-1|TRBV19|-|-
TGTGCCAGTAGTACCCTTACAGCAAATGAGCAGTTCTTC
CASSTLTANEQFF
>TRBJ1-1|TRBV7-9|-|TRBD1
TGTGCCAGCAGCTTACTGGGATCAGGGGGAACTGAAGCTTTCTTT
CASSLLGSGGTEAFF
>TRBJ1-4|TRBV6-1|-|TRBD1
TGTGCCAGCAGCCTGGGACAGACCAATGAAAAACTGTTTTTT
CASSLGQTNEKLFF
>TRBJ1-5|TRBV6-1|-|TRBD1
TGTGCCAGCAGTTCGGGACAGCTGTCCGGCAGGGCCCAGCATTTT
CASSSGQLSGRAQHF
>TRBJ2-1|TRBV19|once|TRBD2
TGTGCCACCACTGGGACTAGAGGAACTAATGAGCAGTTCTTC
CATTGTRGTNEQFF
>TRBJ2-7|TRBV28|-|-
TGTGCCAGCAGTACGCGGCAGGGTGCGTCCTACGAGCAGTACTTC
CASSTRQGASYEQYF
>TRBJ1-2|TRBV11-2|-|-
TGTGCCAGCAGCTTAGCAGAGGGGGATTATGGCTACACCTTC
CASSLAEGDYGYTF
>TRBJ2-7|TRBV9|-|-
TGTGCCAGCAGCGTAGCGGGGGCCTACGAGCAGTACTTC
CASSVAGAYEQYF